These 27 T cell receptor beta chains came from one sample sequenced in a study of T cell repertoires in cytomegalovirus infection. TCRdb reprocessed the reads via MiXCR and lists one record per CDR3 protein. Of more than 85,000 distinct CDR3 sequences listed, around 22% are singletons. The sample comprised CD8+ T cells from PBMCs. The receptors originated from a human donor in good health (CMV status not recorded). Some clones in this sample may be carry-over from other donors' samples.

The sample holds many counts of this clonotype. The chain carries TRBV11-2 and TRBJ2-7, with 13 bases aligning to TRBD2. Germline CDR1 SGHAT, CDR2 FQNNGV. The CDR3 is 16 residues long. V was clipped by 5 bases and J by 3 bases; unmatched bases: 7. The CDR3 sequence is CASSPGTSGVRYEQYF. CDR3 nucleotide sequence: TGTGCCAGCAGCCCAGGGACTAGCGGGGTTCGCTACGAGCAGTACTTC.

This clonotype was seen just once. The chain carries TRBV7-9 and TRBJ1-3; D remains unclear. CDR1 is SEHNR, CDR2 FQNEAQ, per germline (reference sequence). The V end was cut by 6 bases, the J end by 2 bases, with 11 bases between. The CDR3 totals 14 residues. The CDR3: CASSKGSTGNTIYF. CDR3 in DNA: TGTGCCAGCAGTAAAGGGAGTACTGGAAACACCATATATTTT.

V usage is TRBV6-5 and J usage is TRBJ2-7, with 8 nucleotides matching TRBD1. The length of the CDR3 is 15 residues. V shed 5 bases, J shed 3 bases, and the junction held 9 bases outside the gene matches. CDR1 is MNHEY and CDR2 is SVGAGI in the germline V gene. This CDR3 is CASSDLRTGSYEQYF. The CDR3 coding sequence is TGTGCCAGCAGTGATCTGAGGACAGGGAGCTACGAGCAGTACTTC.

This clonotype was detected a few times. The chain employs TRBV12-3 or TRBV12-4 and TRBJ1-1, with no clear D. This CDR3 spans 13 amino acids. Trimming left V 1 base short and J 4 bases short, with 7 bases between. The CDR3 sequence is CASSLGGSTEAFF. The CDR3 DNA reads TGTGCCAGCAGTTTAGGAGGATCCACTGAAGCTTTCTTT.

The rearrangement joins TRBV15 to TRBJ2-7, with D perhaps matching TRBD1 (6 bases). This CDR3 is built from 17 residues. V lost 5 bases and J lost 0, with 20 bases in between. From germline, CDR1 is LNHNV and CDR2 YYDKDF (reference sequence). The CDR3 protein is CATSGSTGSQFSYEQYF. The CDR3 DNA sequence: TGTGCCACCAGCGGAAGCACAGGGAGCCAGTTCTCCTACGAGCAGTACTTC.

The chain has TRBV20-1 and TRBJ2-1; D is perhaps TRBD2 (6 bases). Trimming shortened V by 2 bases and J by 10 bases, and 18 bases separated the two germline ends. Germline lookup yields CDR1 DFQATT and CDR2 SNEGSKA (reference sequence). The CDR3 length is 14 residues. The CDR3 DNA sequence: TGCAGTGCTAGAAGGTCTACTAGCCTTTGGGAGCAGTTCTTC. It encodes CSARRSTSLWEQFF.

The table lists this clonotype with many counts. The gene calls are TRBV7-2 and TRBJ2-5; unclear D gene. V lost 0 bases and J 4 bases, leaving 6 bases between the germline ends. This CDR3 is built from 13 residues. CDR1 SGHTA and CDR2 FQGNSA come from the germline V gene. CDR3 sequence (DNA): TGTGCCAGCAGCTTAGCGCGCTCAGAGACCCAGTACTTC. Its translation: CASSLARSETQYF.

The chain uses TRBV11-3 and TRBJ2-7; D uncertain. The V gene lost 4 bases and the J gene lost 4 bases, with 11 bases spanning the gap. Looked up from germline, CDR1 is SGHNT and CDR2 is YENEEA. This CDR3 region has 13 residues. The CDR3 is CASSSSDNYEQYF. Here the CDR3 DNA reads TGTGCCAGCAGCTCCTCCGACAATTACGAGCAGTACTTC.

J is TRBJ2-7 and V is TRBV7-2; D is unclear. This CDR3 has 14 residues. Between the trimmed V and J ends, which lost 1 base and 4 bases, there was a span of 11 bases. Germline V lookup: CDR1 SGHTA, CDR2 FQGNSA. CDR3 region: CASSLDVLIYEQYF. Written as DNA, the CDR3 is TGTGCCAGCAGCTTAGATGTCTTAATATACGAGCAGTACTTC.

V gene TRBV7-4 combines with J gene TRBJ2-1; 7 bases match TRBD2. V gave up 4 bases and J gave up 3 bases; unmatched junction bases: 6. The CDR3 contains 15 residues. Germline V gives CDR1 SGHVT, CDR2 SQSDAQ. CDR3 nucleotide sequence: TGTGCCAGCAGCTCCAGACTAGCAGTCTACAATGAGCAGTTCTTC. Protein: CASSSRLAVYNEQFF.

This clonotype was seen only a few times. The chain is built from TRBV11-2 and TRBJ1-4; D is unresolved. The CDR3 extends over 14 amino acids. Germline V gives CDR1 SGHAT, CDR2 FQNNGV. V was pared by 4 bases and J by 5 bases, with 11 bases between. The CDR3 region has the DNA TGTGCCAGCAGCTCGGGGAAGAGGAATGAAAAACTGTTTTTT. It translates to CASSSGKRNEKLFF. The full variable domain, rest sourced from reference TRBV11-2 and TRBJ1-4, is EAGVAQSPRYKIIEKRQSVAFWCNPISGHATLYWYQQILGQGPKLLIQFQNNGVVDDSQLPKDRFSAERLKGVDSTLKIQPAKLEDSAVYLCASSSGKRNEKLFFGSGTQLSVL.

This clonotype showed up just a few times. The gene calls are TRBV24-1 and TRBJ2-3; TRBD1 matches at 12 bases. The ends lost 5 bases at V and 3 bases at J; junction bases unmatched: 5. Germline-derived CDR1 and CDR2 are KGHDR and SFDVKD. The CDR3 sequence is 16 residues long. CDR3 protein: CATSGPGQGATDTQYF. As DNA, the CDR3 is TGTGCCACCAGTGGACCGGGACAGGGGGCGACAGATACGCAGTATTTT.

The sample holds many counts of this clonotype. The chain recombines TRBV7-6 with TRBJ2-1; D possibly corresponds to TRBD2 (6 bases). This CDR3 region has 12 residues. V shed 3 bases and J shed 9 bases, with 9 bases lying between them. Germline V gives CDR1 SGHVS, CDR2 FNYEAQ. CDR3 sequence (DNA): TGTGCCAGCAGCTTTGAGGGACTTGAGCAGTTCTTC. The encoded protein is CASSFEGLEQFF.

This clonotype was recorded a few times. The chain employs TRBV10-3 and TRBJ1-6, with TRBD1 matching over 12 bases. V shed 0 bases, J shed 5 bases, and the junction held 5 bases outside the gene matches. Germline values: CDR1 ENHRY, CDR2 SYGVKD. The CDR3 has 18 amino acids. CDR3 sequence (DNA): TGTGCCATCAGTGAGTCGGGACAGGGGGCGGCGAATAATTCACCCCTCCACTTT. It translates to CAISESGQGAANNSPLHF.

The CDR3 region has the DNA TGTGCCAGCACCCTAGGGACCACCGAGCGCACAGATACGCAGTATTTT. Its translation: CASTLGTTERTDTQYF. The rearrangement links TRBV6-6 to TRBJ2-3; tentatively, D is TRBD1 or TRBD2 (5 bases each). Germline CDR1 reads MNHNY; CDR2 reads SVGAGI (reference sequence). This CDR3 has 16 residues. With 7 bases removed from V and 1 base from J, the gap between germline ends came to 18 bases.

The CDR3 DNA reads TGTGCCAGCAGCTTAGTAACAGGGGCTGGGGAGACCCAGTACTTC. Its protein product is CASSLVTGAGETQYF. This chain uses TRBV13 with TRBJ2-5; 7 bases are a match to TRBD1. V lost 1 base and J lost 5; bases outside the gene matches: 7. The CDR3 has 15 amino acids. From germline, CDR1 is PRHDT and CDR2 FYEKMQ (reference sequence).

This clonotype was seen repeatedly, ten times or more. The DNA of the CDR3 is TGTGCCAGCAGTCCGACTAGCGGGAGGGGCCATGAGCAGTTCTTC. Residues: CASSPTSGRGHEQFF. The genes are TRBV7-9 and TRBJ2-1; TRBD2 matches 14 bases. The V and J ends lost 6 bases and 8 bases, in that order; junction bases with no gene match: 6. The CDR3 runs 15 residues. Germline V CDR1 and CDR2: SEHNR, FQNEAQ (reference sequence).

This sequence joins TRBV28 and TRBJ1-3; D gene uncertain. The CDR3 is 13 amino acids. Germline values: CDR1 MDHEN, CDR2 SYDVKM. V shed 4 bases and J shed 0 bases, with 4 bases lying between them. CDR3 sequence: CASSSSSGNTIYF. The DNA for the CDR3 is TGTGCCAGCAGTTCGAGCTCTGGAAACACCATATATTTT.

Concerning this clonotype itself: This sequence may be a read error, since a much larger clone differs from it by one base. The V call is TRBV5-4, the J call TRBJ2-2; 8 bases line up with TRBD2. The CDR3 spans 15 residues. Germline CDR1 reads SGHNT; CDR2 reads YYREEE (reference sequence). DNA for the CDR3: TGTGCCAGCAGCTTGTTTAGCGGGAACACCGGGGAGCTGTTGTTT. Protein sequence: CASSLFSGNTGELLF.

The table lists this clonotype with a few counts. This chain connects TRBV2 to TRBJ1-3; D unresolved. Deletions cut 6 bases from V and 0 bases from J, with 12 bases between. The V gene's germline CDR1 is SNHLY and CDR2 FYNNEI. The length of the CDR3 is 15 residues. The CDR3 protein is CASSLPGLSGNTIYF. DNA for the CDR3: TGTGCCAGCAGCCTACCGGGCCTCTCTGGAAACACCATATATTTT.

The rearrangement links TRBV7-9 to TRBJ1-3, with 9 bases fitting TRBD1. With 11 bases clipped from V and 3 bases from J, the junction kept 11 bases outside the gene matches. Germline V lookup: CDR1 SEHNR, CDR2 FQNEAQ (reference sequence). The CDR3 has 15 amino acids. This chain's CDR3 is CAVLQQGARGNTIYF. CDR3 DNA: TGTGCCGTCCTTCAACAGGGGGCGCGTGGAAACACCATATATTTT.

This chain uses TRBV5-1 with TRBJ1-6; D not certain. The V end lost 1 base, the J end lost 7 bases, and 9 bases lay between the germline ends. The germline V gene has CDR1 SGHRS and CDR2 YFSETQ. The CDR3 length is 14 residues. CDR3: CASSLNTRNSPLHF. As DNA, the CDR3 is TGCGCCAGCAGCTTGAACACGAGAAATTCACCCCTCCACTTT. The full variable domain, its missing parts supplied by reference TRBV5-1 and TRBJ1-6, is KAGVTQTPRYLIKTRGQQVTLSCSPISGHRSVSWYQQTPGQGLQFLFEYFSETQRNKGNFPGRFSGRQFSNSRSEMNVSTLELGDSALYLCASSLNTRNSPLHFGNGTRLTVT.

This clonotype was found many times. V and J are TRBV7-9 and TRBJ2-1; a possible D gene is TRBD1 (5 bases). The CDR3 has 13 amino acids. Trimming removed 3 bases at V and 8 bases at J, with 11 bases between. Germline assignment: CDR1 SEHNR and CDR2 FQNEAQ (reference sequence). CDR3 nucleotide sequence: TGTGCCAGCAGCTTCCCCCAGGGATATGAGCAGTTCTTC. It specifies CASSFPQGYEQFF.

In nucleotides, the CDR3 is TGCAGCGGATACCACGGGGAGCAGTTCTTC. Protein: CSGYHGEQFF. The chain carries TRBV29-1 and TRBJ2-1; D call uncertain. Deletions cut 7 bases from V and 10 bases from J, with 11 bases between. From germline, CDR1 is SQVTM and CDR2 ANQGSEA. The CDR3 consists of 10 residues.

This clonotype was recorded at least ten times. The chain recombines TRBV7-9 with TRBJ2-1; D might be TRBD2 (6 bases). The V gene's germline CDR1 is SEHNR and CDR2 FQNEAQ (reference sequence). This CDR3 has 13 amino acids. V lost 5 bases to trimming and J lost 10 bases, with 15 bases between them. CDR3 coding DNA: TGTGCCAGCAGCATGGTTGGGGGAGGAGAGCAGTTCTTC. Translating gives CASSMVGGGEQFF.

About this clonotype: A clone one base away is much larger, so this may be a read error. V and J are TRBV6-1 and TRBJ2-1, with D unclear. Germline CDR1 MNHNS, CDR2 SASEGT. The CDR3 length is 12 residues. CDR3 region: CASSWGYNKQFF. DNA for the CDR3: TGTGCCAGCAGTTGGGGTTACAATAAGCAGTTCTTC.

This clonotype was seen at least ten times. The chain joins TRBV7-2 to TRBJ2-5, with a weak D call TRBD2 (5 bases). The CDR3 runs to 15 residues. Trimming cost V 3 bases and J 4 bases, with 15 bases left between them. Looked up from germline, CDR1 is SGHTA and CDR2 is FQGNSA. CDR3 DNA: TGTGCCAGCAGCTTTCAACTAGGGATCGTAGAGACCCAGTACTTC. It translates to CASSFQLGIVETQYF.